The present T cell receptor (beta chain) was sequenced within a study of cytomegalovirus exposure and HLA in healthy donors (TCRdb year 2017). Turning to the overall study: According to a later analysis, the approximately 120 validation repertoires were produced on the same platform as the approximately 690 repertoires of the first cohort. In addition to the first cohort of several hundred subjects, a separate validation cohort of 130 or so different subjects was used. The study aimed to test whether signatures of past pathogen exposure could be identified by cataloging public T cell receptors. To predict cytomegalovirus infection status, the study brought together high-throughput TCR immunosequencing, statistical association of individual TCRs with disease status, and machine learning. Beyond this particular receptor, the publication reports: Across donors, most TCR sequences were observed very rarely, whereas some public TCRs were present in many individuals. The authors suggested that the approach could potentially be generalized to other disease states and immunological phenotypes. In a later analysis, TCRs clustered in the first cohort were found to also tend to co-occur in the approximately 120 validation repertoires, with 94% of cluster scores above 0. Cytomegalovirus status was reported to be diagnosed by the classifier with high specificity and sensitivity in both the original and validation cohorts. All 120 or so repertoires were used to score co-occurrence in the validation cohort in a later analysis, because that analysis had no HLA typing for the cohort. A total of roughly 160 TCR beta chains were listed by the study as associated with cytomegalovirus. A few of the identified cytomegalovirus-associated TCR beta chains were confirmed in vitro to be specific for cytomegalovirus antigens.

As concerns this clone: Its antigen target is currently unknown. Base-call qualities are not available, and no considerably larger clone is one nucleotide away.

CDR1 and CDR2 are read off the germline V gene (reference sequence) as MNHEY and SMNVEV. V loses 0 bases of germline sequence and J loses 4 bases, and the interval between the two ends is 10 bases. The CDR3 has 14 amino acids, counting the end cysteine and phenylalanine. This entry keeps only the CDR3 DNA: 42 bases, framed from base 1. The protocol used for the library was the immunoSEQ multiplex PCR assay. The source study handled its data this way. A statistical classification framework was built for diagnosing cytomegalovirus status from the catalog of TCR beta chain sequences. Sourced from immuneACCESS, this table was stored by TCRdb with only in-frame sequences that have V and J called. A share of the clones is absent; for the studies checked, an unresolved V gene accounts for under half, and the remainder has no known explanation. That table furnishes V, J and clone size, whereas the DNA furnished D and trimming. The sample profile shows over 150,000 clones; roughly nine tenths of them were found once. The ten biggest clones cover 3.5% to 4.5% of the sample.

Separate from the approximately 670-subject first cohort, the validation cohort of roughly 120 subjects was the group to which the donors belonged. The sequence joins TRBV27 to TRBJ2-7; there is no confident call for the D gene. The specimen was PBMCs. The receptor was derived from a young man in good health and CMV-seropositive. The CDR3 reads CASSLSSTDYEQYF. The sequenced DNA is TGTGCCAGCAGTTTATCGTCAACAGATTACGAGCAGTACTTC.